Presented here are 9 T cell receptor beta chains from one specimen sequenced in a study of T and B cells in COVID-19 patients. Multiplex PCR with BIOMED2 TRB-A/B primer pools amplified TRB rearrangements. MiXCR, applied by TCRdb to the multiplex PCR reads, yields one record per CDR3 protein. The sample comprises 20,000 to 30,000 distinct CDR3 sequences, approximately 32% of which are singletons, and 1.7% rests with the top ten. Blood genomic DNA input for TRB amplification was 250-500 ng. Sample: blood. The receptors were gathered from a human donor who had recovered from COVID-19.

This clonotype was found a few times. The V and J genes are TRBV15 and TRBJ1-5; D uncertain. CDR3 size: 16 residues. The V gene's germline CDR1 is LNHNV and CDR2 YYDKDF (reference sequence). The V end lost 0 bases, the J end lost 1 base, and 10 bases lay between the germline ends. The CDR3 is CATSRDGAASNQPQHF. The CDR3 DNA is TGTGCCACCAGCAGAGATGGCGCGGCGAGCAATCAGCCCCAGCATTTT.

The rearrangement links TRBV20-1 to TRBJ1-2; 7 bases are shared with TRBD1. In germline, CDR1 is DFQATT, CDR2 SNEGSKA (reference sequence). J was trimmed by 1 base and V by 3 bases; bases with no gene match: 2. The CDR3 spans 13 residues. CDR3: CSARGTDNYGYTF. CDR3 bases: TGCAGTGCTAGGGGGACAGATAACTATGGCTACACCTTC.

This clonotype was seen a handful of times. At one boundary the junction diverges from the germline segment, which might be a read error. The chain is built from TRBV6-1 and TRBJ1-4, with TRBD1 identical over 7 bases. The CDR3 runs 14 residues. Germline CDR1 is MNHNS and CDR2 is SASEGT. For the CDR3, the DNA is TGTGCCAGCAGTGAAACTTTCCGGGACAGCCCTCGTGTTTTT. It yields the protein CASSETFRDSPRVF.

The rearrangement joins TRBV4-3 to TRBJ1-1; D is possibly TRBD1 (5 bases). The V end lost 0 bases, the J end lost 0 bases, and 8 bases lay between the germline ends. CDR3 length equals 15 residues. The germline gives CDR1 LGHNA, CDR2 YSLEER. CDR3 protein: CASSQEGTLNTEAFF. As DNA, the CDR3 is TGCGCCAGCAGCCAAGAAGGGACCCTGAACACTGAAGCTTTCTTT.

The genes are TRBV20-1 and TRBJ2-7; TRBD1 matches at 7 bases. The V and J ends lost 6 bases and 1 base, in that order; junction bases with no gene match: 9. The CDR3 runs to 14 residues. The germline V gene has CDR1 DFQATT and CDR2 SNEGSKA (reference sequence). This chain's CDR3 is CSASRTGTSYEQYF. The CDR3 nucleotides read TGCAGTGCATCGAGGACAGGTACTTCCTACGAGCAGTACTTC.

This clonotype was seen a single time. This is likely a read error, given that the CDR3 carries no conserved phenylalanine or tryptophan at its end. The chain has TRBV12-3 or TRBV12-4 and TRBJ2-7, with TRBD2 matching over 13 bases. The CDR3 spans 16 residues. The junction had 5 bases not matched to a gene; V was cut back by 3 bases and J by 3 bases. As DNA, the CDR3 is TGTGCCAGCAGTTTCCACGGACTAGCGGGAGTCTACGAGCAGTACTTA. Translating gives CASSFHGLAGVYEQYL.

This clonotype was detected many times. This sequence joins TRBV19 and TRBJ2-5; possible D gene TRBD2, 6 bases. The CDR3 sequence is 15 residues long. Germline CDR1 LNHDA, CDR2 SQIVND (reference sequence). Trimming removed 7 bases from V and 0 bases from J, with 15 bases in between. The CDR3 loop reads CASTPGSGYQETQYF. CDR3 DNA sequence: TGTGCCAGTACCCCGGGTAGCGGTTACCAAGAGACCCAGTACTTC. The variable domain in full, with the rest retrieved from reference TRBV19 and TRBJ2-5, is DGGITQSPKYLFRKEGQNVTLSCEQNLNHDAMYWYRQDPGQGLRLIYYSQIVNDFQKGDIAEGYSVSREKKESFPLTVTSAQKNPTAFYLCASTPGSGYQETQYFGPGTRLLVL.

The sample holds a few counts of this clonotype. The chain employs TRBV7-2 and TRBJ2-7; 7 nucleotides line up with TRBD2. Per germline, CDR1 SGHTA and CDR2 FQGNSA. The CDR3 runs 15 residues. Trimming cost V 6 bases and J 0 bases; bases outside gene matches: 8. CDR3 in DNA: TGTGCCAGCAGGGGGGGGGGTGGTAGCTCCTACGAGCAGTACTTC. Protein sequence: CASRGGGGSSYEQYF.

This clonotype has just a few counts. The CDR3 DNA sequence: TGTGCCAGCAGCTGGCAGGGGTACACAGATACGCAGTATTTT. Protein sequence: CASSWQGYTDTQYF. The chain joins TRBV27 to TRBJ2-3, with D tentatively TRBD1 (6 bases). V shed 6 bases and J shed 2 bases, with 12 bases lying between them. The CDR3 is 14 residues long. Per the germline V gene, CDR1 is MNHEY and CDR2 is SMNVEV (reference sequence).